The sequence of this T cell receptor (beta chain) was determined in a study of blood T cell repertoires in COVID-19. Whole-study context: The United States, Italy and Spain supplied acute and convalescent COVID-19 samples.

This clone was observed a single time. The method was immunoSEQ multiplex PCR; TCRdb's version includes in-frame clones alone and lacks a portion of them. The sample lists some 350,000 clones; 65% to 85% were seen once. CDR3 length: 17 residues. Per germline, CDR1 MDHEN and CDR2 SYDVKM. The V gene end was trimmed by 10 bases and the J gene end by 2 bases; junction bases not matched to a gene: 15. Sequenced material: peripheral blood. This chain links TRBV28 with TRBJ1-5; 9 nucleotides agree with TRBD1. The origin of this receptor is a man younger than 40 with active or convalescent COVID-19. The CDR3 nucleotides read TGTGCCAAAGGGGAGACAGGGGGTTTTCCGGGCAATCAGCCCCAGCATTTT. Protein: CAKGETGGFPGNQPQHF.